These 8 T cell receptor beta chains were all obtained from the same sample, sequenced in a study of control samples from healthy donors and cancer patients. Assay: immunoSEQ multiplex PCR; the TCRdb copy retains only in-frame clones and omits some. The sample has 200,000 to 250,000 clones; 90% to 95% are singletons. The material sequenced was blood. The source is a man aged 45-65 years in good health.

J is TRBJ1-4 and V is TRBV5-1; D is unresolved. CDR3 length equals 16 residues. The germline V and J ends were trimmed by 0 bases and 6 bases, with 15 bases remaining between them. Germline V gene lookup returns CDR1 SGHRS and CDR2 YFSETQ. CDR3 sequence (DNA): TGCGCCAGCAGCTTGGAGGTAGCGGGGTCCTATGAAAAACTGTTTTTT. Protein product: CASSLEVAGSYEKLFF. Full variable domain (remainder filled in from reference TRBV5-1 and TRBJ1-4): KAGVTQTPRYLIKTRGQQVTLSCSPISGHRSVSWYQQTPGQGLQFLFEYFSETQRNKGNFPGRFSGRQFSNSRSEMNVSTLELGDSALYLCASSLEVAGSYEKLFFGSGTQLSVL.

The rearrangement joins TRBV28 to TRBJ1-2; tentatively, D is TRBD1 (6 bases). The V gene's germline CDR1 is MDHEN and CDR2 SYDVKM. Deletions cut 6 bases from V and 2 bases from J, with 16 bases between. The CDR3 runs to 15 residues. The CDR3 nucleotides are TGTGCCAGCAGCCGCTACCGGGACAAAAACTATGGCTACACCTTC. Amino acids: CASSRYRDKNYGYTF.

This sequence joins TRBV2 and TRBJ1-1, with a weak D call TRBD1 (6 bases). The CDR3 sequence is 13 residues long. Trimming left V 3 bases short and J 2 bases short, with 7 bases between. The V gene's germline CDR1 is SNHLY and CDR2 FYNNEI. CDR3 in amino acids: CASSEGANTEAFF. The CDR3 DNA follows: TGTGCCAGCAGTGAGGGGGCAAACACTGAAGCTTTCTTT.

The CDR3 nucleotides are TGTGCCAGCAGCCCCGGGACCGGACGGGCCACCGGGGAGCTGTTTTTT. Translated: CASSPGTGRATGELFF. This sequence joins TRBV5-4 and TRBJ2-2; either TRBD1 or TRBD2 may supply D (5 bases each). Per the germline V gene, CDR1 is SGHNT and CDR2 is YYREEE (reference sequence). The CDR3 covers 16 residues. Deletions cut 4 bases from V and 4 bases from J, with 17 bases between.

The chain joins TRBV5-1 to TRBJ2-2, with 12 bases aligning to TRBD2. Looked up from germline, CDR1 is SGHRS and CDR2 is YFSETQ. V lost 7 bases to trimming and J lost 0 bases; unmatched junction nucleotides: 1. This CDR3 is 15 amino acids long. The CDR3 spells CASGLAGTNTGELFF. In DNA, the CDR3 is TGCGCCAGCGGACTAGCGGGGACGAACACCGGGGAGCTGTTTTTT.

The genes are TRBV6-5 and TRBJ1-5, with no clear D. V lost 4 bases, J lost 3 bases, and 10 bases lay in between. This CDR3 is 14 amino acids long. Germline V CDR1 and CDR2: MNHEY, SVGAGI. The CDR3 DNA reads TGTGCCAGCAGTTTTGGACGTCTCAATCAGCCCCAGCATTTT. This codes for CASSFGRLNQPQHF.

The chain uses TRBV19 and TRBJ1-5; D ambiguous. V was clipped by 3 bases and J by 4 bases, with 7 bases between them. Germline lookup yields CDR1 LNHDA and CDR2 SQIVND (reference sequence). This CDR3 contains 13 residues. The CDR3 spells CASSIEPNQPQHF. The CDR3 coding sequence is TGTGCCAGTAGTATTGAACCTAATCAGCCCCAGCATTTT.

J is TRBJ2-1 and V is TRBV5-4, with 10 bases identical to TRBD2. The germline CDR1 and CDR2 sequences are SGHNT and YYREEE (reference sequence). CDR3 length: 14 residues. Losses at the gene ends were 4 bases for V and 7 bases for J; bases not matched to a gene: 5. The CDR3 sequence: CASSAGLALNEQFF. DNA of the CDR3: TGTGCCAGCAGCGCGGGACTAGCGCTAAATGAGCAGTTCTTC.